Listed below are T cell receptor beta chains from one sample, sequenced in a study of T cells in tuberculosis. The data were produced by immunoSEQ multiplex PCR, yet TCRdb's version contains in-frame clones alone and is incomplete. Of roughly 40,000 clones in the sample, around 95% were seen once. Sequenced: PBMCs. These receptors originate from a donor between 10 and 35 years old with latent tuberculosis or without tuberculosis infection. Each CDR3 is given with its conserved first and last residue. Each record gives: D gene, V gene, J gene, clone size, CDR3 protein, CDR3 DNA. D genes are given only for firm matches. Size tells how often a clone was seen (once, few, many) or the class of an expanded clone, and some rows leave it out.

D gene: TRBD2; V gene: TRBV11-2; J gene: TRBJ2-5; clone size: NA; CDR3 protein: CASSLVGLAGNLPDQYF; CDR3 DNA: TGTGCCAGCAGCTTAGTAGGGCTAGCGGGGAATCTCCCTGACCAGTACTTC
D gene: TRBD1; V gene: TRBV6-6; J gene: TRBJ1-4; clone size: NA; CDR3 protein: CASRGQGAGEKLFF; CDR3 DNA: TGTGCCAGCAGGGGACAGGGGGCGGGAGAAAAACTGTTTTTT
D gene: NA; V gene: TRBV12-5; J gene: TRBJ1-1; clone size: NA; CDR3 protein: CASGLGRNTEAFF; CDR3 DNA: TGTGCTAGTGGTTTGGGTAGGAACACTGAAGCTTTCTTT
D gene: TRBD1; V gene: TRBV27; J gene: TRBJ1-2; clone size: few; CDR3 protein: CASSSYSGQGILGYTF; CDR3 DNA: TGTGCCAGCAGTTCCTACTCGGGACAGGGTATACTTGGCTACACCTTC
D gene: TRBD1; V gene: TRBV5-4; J gene: TRBJ1-1; clone size: NA; CDR3 protein: CASSLWTGGTEAFF; CDR3 DNA: TGTGCCAGCAGCTTGTGGACAGGGGGAACTGAAGCTTTCTTT
D gene: TRBD1; V gene: TRBV30; J gene: TRBJ1-2; clone size: NA; CDR3 protein: CAWSTQQGGYYGYTF; CDR3 DNA: TGTGCCTGGAGTACGCAGCAGGGGGGCTACTATGGCTACACCTTC
D gene: TRBD1; V gene: TRBV30; J gene: TRBJ1-2; clone size: NA; CDR3 protein: CAWSRFVFRDRRYGYTF; CDR3 DNA: TGTGCCTGGAGCCGCTTTGTCTTTCGGGACAGGCGCTATGGCTACACCTTC
D gene: NA; V gene: TRBV7-9; J gene: TRBJ1-2; clone size: NA; CDR3 protein: CASSVSRNYGYTF; CDR3 DNA: TGTGCCAGCAGCGTTTCCAGAAACTATGGCTACACCTTC
D gene: TRBD2; V gene: TRBV4-2; J gene: TRBJ2-1; clone size: NA; CDR3 protein: CASSQDGASGGIKQFF; CDR3 DNA: TGTGCCAGCAGCCAAGACGGGGCTAGCGGGGGAATTAAGCAGTTCTTC
D gene: NA; V gene: TRBV28; J gene: TRBJ1-2; clone size: NA; CDR3 protein: CASSLNPGQQKGYTF; CDR3 DNA: TGTGCCAGCAGTCTAAATCCGGGACAACAAAAGGGCTACACCTTC
D gene: NA; V gene: TRBV5-1; J gene: TRBJ1-2; clone size: NA; CDR3 protein: CASSLVGRSGYTF; CDR3 DNA: TGCGCCAGCAGCTTGGTGGGGAGAAGCGGCTACACCTTC
D gene: NA; V gene: TRBV4-2; J gene: TRBJ1-2; clone size: NA; CDR3 protein: CASSQETQNYGYTF; CDR3 DNA: TGTGCCAGCAGCCAAGAGACACAGAACTATGGCTACACCTTC
D gene: NA; V gene: TRBV19; J gene: TRBJ1-1; clone size: NA; CDR3 protein: CASSISGWAEAFF; CDR3 DNA: TGTGCCAGTAGTATATCGGGGTGGGCCGAAGCTTTCTTT
D gene: NA; V gene: TRBV28; J gene: TRBJ2-5; clone size: NA; CDR3 protein: CASSPRYRLDQETQYF; CDR3 DNA: TGTGCCAGCAGTCCGAGATACCGACTGGACCAAGAGACCCAGTACTTC
D gene: NA; V gene: TRBV14; J gene: TRBJ2-5; clone size: once; CDR3 protein: CASSQDRAAAHQETQYF; CDR3 DNA: TGTGCCAGCAGCCAAGATCGCGCAGCGGCTCACCAAGAGACCCAGTACTTC
D gene: TRBD1; V gene: TRBV9; J gene: TRBJ1-2; clone size: NA; CDR3 protein: CASSRDRGSDGYTF; CDR3 DNA: TGTGCCAGCAGCCGTGACAGGGGGTCCGATGGCTACACCTTC
D gene: NA; V gene: TRBV7-2; J gene: TRBJ2-1; clone size: NA; CDR3 protein: CASSFRSSKAHNEQFF; CDR3 DNA: TGTGCCAGCAGCTTCCGGTCTTCCAAAGCCCACAATGAGCAGTTCTTC
D gene: TRBD2; V gene: TRBV27; J gene: TRBJ2-7; clone size: NA; CDR3 protein: CASRTGGYEQYF; CDR3 DNA: TGTGCCAGCAGAACCGGGGGGTACGAGCAGTACTTC
D gene: TRBD2; V gene: TRBV5-6; J gene: TRBJ2-7; clone size: NA; CDR3 protein: CASSSPGGNTYEQYF; CDR3 DNA: TGTGCCAGCAGCTCTCCCGGGGGGAATACCTACGAGCAGTACTTC
D gene: TRBD1; V gene: TRBV2; J gene: TRBJ2-5; clone size: NA; CDR3 protein: CASSMGTGVETQYF; CDR3 DNA: TGTGCCAGCAGTATGGGAACAGGGGTAGAGACCCAGTACTTC
D gene: TRBD1; V gene: TRBV29-1; J gene: TRBJ1-2; clone size: NA; CDR3 protein: CSAKVPGQGEGYGYTF; CDR3 DNA: TGCAGCGCTAAAGTCCCGGGACAGGGGGAGGGCTATGGCTACACCTTC
D gene: TRBD2; V gene: TRBV27; J gene: TRBJ2-3; clone size: NA; CDR3 protein: CASSLLASGGTDTQYF; CDR3 DNA: TGTGCCAGCAGTTTGTTGGCTAGCGGGGGCACAGATACGCAGTATTTT
D gene: TRBD1; V gene: TRBV29-1; J gene: TRBJ1-1; clone size: NA; CDR3 protein: CSVGQGAGNTEAFF; CDR3 DNA: TGCAGCGTTGGACAGGGGGCCGGTAACACTGAAGCTTTCTTT
D gene: TRBD1; V gene: TRBV18; J gene: TRBJ1-1; clone size: NA; CDR3 protein: CASSPQGTAARRAFF; CDR3 DNA: TGTGCCAGCTCACCACAAGGGACAGCAGCTCGAAGAGCTTTCTTT
D gene: TRBD1; V gene: TRBV4-2; J gene: TRBJ1-3; clone size: NA; CDR3 protein: CASSQETGAGNTIYF; CDR3 DNA: TGTGCCAGCAGCCAAGAGACAGGGGCTGGAAACACCATATATTTT
D gene: TRBD2; V gene: TRBV5-1; J gene: TRBJ2-5; clone size: once; CDR3 protein: CASSLWASGGLQETQYF; CDR3 DNA: TGCGCCAGCAGCTTGTGGGCTAGCGGGGGGCTACAAGAGACCCAGTACTTC
D gene: NA; V gene: TRBV6-5; J gene: TRBJ1-2; clone size: NA; CDR3 protein: CASSYVAEDF; CDR3 DNA: TGTGCCAGCAGTTACGTGGCAGAGGACTTC
D gene: TRBD2; V gene: TRBV27; J gene: TRBJ2-5; clone size: NA; CDR3 protein: CASSLFSGGAQETQYF; CDR3 DNA: TGTGCCAGCAGTTTATTTAGCGGGGGGGCCCAAGAGACCCAGTACTTC
D gene: TRBD1; V gene: TRBV7-2; J gene: TRBJ2-2; clone size: NA; CDR3 protein: CASSRERVWDRGLGELFF; CDR3 DNA: TGTGCCAGCAGCCGAGAGAGAGTCTGGGACAGGGGGTTAGGGGAGCTGTTTTTT
D gene: NA; V gene: TRBV2; J gene: TRBJ2-2; clone size: NA; CDR3 protein: CASSESGTGELFF; CDR3 DNA: TGTGCCAGCAGTGAATCGGGGACCGGGGAGCTGTTTTTT
D gene: TRBD1; V gene: TRBV27; J gene: TRBJ1-5; clone size: NA; CDR3 protein: CASSLEGAGNQPQHF; CDR3 DNA: TGTGCCAGCAGTTTAGAGGGGGCTGGAAATCAGCCCCAGCATTTT
D gene: NA; V gene: TRBV30; J gene: TRBJ1-2; clone size: NA; CDR3 protein: CAWSALQGNGYTF; CDR3 DNA: TGTGCCTGGAGTGCCCTCCAGGGGAATGGCTACACCTTC